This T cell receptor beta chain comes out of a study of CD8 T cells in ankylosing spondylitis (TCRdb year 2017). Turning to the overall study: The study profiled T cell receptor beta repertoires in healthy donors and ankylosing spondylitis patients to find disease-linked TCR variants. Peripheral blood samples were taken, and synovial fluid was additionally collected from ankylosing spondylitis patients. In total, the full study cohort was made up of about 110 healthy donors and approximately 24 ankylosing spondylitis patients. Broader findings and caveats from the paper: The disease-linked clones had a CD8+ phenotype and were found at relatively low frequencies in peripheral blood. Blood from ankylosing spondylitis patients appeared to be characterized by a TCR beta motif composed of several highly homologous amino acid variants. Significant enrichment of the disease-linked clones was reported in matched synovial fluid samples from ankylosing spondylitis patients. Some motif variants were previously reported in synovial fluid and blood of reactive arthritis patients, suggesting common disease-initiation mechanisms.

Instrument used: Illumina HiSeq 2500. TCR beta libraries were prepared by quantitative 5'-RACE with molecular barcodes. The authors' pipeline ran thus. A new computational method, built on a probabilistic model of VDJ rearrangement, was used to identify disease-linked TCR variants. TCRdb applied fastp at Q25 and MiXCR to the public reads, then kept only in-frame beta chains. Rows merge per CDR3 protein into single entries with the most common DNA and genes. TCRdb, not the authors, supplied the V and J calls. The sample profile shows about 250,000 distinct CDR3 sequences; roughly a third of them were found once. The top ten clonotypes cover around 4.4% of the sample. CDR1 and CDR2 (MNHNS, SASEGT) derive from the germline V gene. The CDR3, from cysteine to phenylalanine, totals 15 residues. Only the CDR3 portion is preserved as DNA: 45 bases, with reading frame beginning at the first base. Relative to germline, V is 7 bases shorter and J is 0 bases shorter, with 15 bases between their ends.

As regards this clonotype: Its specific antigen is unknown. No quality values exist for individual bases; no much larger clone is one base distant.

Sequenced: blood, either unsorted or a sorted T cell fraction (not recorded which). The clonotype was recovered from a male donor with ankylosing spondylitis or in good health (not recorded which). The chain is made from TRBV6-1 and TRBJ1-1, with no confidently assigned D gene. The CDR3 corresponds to CASKFSTEMNTEAFF. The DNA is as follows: TGTGCCAGCAAATTCAGTACAGAGATGAACACTGAAGCTTTCTTT.